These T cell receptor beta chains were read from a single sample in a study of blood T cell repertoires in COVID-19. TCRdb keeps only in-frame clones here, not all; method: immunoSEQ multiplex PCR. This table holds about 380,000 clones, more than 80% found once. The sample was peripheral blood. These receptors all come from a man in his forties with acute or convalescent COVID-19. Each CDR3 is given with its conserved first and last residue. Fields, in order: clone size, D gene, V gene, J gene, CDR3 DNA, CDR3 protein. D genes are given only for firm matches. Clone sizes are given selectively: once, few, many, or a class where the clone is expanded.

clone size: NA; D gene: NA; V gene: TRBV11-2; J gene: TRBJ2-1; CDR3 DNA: TGTGCCAGCAGCCAAATTTATGGACAGCTATACAATGAGCAGTTCTTC; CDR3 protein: CASSQIYGQLYNEQFF
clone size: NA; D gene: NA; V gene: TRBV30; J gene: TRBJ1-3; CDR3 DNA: TGTGCCTGGAGAGGACAGTCCCGCTCTGGAAACACCATATATTTT; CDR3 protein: CAWRGQSRSGNTIYF
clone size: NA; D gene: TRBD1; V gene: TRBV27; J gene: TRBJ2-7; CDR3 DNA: TGTGCCAGCAGTTCGGCCATTTATCCGGGACAGGGCTACGAGCAGTACTTC; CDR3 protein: CASSSAIYPGQGYEQYF
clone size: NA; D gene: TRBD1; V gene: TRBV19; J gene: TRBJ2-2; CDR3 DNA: TGTGCCAGTAGTATAGGGGACAGCTCGGCCGGGGAGCTGTTTTTT; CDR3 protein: CASSIGDSSAGELFF
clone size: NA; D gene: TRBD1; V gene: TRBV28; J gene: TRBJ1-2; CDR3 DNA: TGTGCCAGCAGCTACGGGACAGCCCACATCGGCTACACCTTC; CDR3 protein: CASSYGTAHIGYTF
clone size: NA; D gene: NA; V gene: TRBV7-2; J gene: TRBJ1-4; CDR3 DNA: TGTGCCAGCAGCAGCCCGAACAGTTTGGGTGAAAAACTGTTTTTT; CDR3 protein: CASSSPNSLGEKLFF
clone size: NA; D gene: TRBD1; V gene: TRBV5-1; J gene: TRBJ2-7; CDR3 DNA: TGCGCCAGCAGCTTGGCGGGACAGTCGTACGAGCAGTACTTC; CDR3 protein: CASSLAGQSYEQYF
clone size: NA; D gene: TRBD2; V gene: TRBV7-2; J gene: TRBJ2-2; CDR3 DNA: TGTGCCAGCAGCTTCAGACTAGCGGGGGACCGTGGGGCCGGGGAGCTGTTTTTT; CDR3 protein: CASSFRLAGDRGAGELFF
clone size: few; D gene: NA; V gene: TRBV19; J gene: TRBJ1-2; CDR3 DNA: TGTGCCAGTAAAGACGAGGGTTTCTATGGCTACACCTTC; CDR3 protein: CASKDEGFYGYTF
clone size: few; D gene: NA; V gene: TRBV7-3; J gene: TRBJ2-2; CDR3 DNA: TGTGCCAGACAGCTAAAGCAGGCCAGGCGTAAAGCACCCGGGGAGCTGTTTTTT; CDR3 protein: CARQLKQARRKAPGELFF
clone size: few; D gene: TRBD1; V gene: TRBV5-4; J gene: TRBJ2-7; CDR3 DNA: TGTGCCAGCAGCTCCGCCGATAGGACAGGCTCCTACGAGCAGTACTTC; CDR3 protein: CASSSADRTGSYEQYF
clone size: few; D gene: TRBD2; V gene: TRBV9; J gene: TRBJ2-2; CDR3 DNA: TGTGCCAGCAGCGCGACTAGCGGGAGGGCTATCGGGGAGCTGTTTTTT; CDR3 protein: CASSATSGRAIGELFF
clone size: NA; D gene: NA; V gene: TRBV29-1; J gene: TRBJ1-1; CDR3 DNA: TGCAGCGTTGAGGGCGGGGGACGATCTGAAGCTTTCTTT; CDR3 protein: CSVEGGGRSEAFF
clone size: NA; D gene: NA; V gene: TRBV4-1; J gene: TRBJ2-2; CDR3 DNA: TGCGCCAGCAGCCAAGGTAGGAGTTTGTCCGACACCGGGGAGCTGTTTTTT; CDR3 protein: CASSQGRSLSDTGELFF
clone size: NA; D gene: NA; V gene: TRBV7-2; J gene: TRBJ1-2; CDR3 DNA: TGTGCCAGAGAAAGAATGGGGGAGGGATTTGGCTACACCTTC; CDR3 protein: CARERMGEGFGYTF
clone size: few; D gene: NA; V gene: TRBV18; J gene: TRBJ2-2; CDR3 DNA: TGTGCCAGCTCACCATCCGGTGGCGGGGAGCTGTTTTTT; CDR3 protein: CASSPSGGGELFF
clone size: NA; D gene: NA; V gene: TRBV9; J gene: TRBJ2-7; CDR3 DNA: TGTGCCAGCAGCGAATACGGACAGCTCTCCTACGAGCAGTACTTC; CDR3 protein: CASSEYGQLSYEQYF
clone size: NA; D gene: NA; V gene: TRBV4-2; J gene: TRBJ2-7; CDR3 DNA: TGTGCCAGCAGCCAAGACAGCTACGAGCAGTACTTC; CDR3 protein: CASSQDSYEQYF
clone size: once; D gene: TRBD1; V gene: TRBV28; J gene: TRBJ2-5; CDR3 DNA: TGTGCCAGCAGTTTTTCGGTACGGGCACCGGGACAGGGGTGGACCCAGTACTTC; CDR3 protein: CASSFSVRAPGQGWTQYF
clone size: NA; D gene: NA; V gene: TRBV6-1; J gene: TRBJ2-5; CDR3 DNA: TGTGCCAGCAGTGAGGCTTACCAAGAGACCCAGTACTTC; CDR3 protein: CASSEAYQETQYF
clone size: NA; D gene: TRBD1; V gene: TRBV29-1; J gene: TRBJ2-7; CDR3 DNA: TGCAGCGTCCTATTGGGACAGAGCTCCTACGAGCAGTACTTC; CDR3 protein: CSVLLGQSSYEQYF
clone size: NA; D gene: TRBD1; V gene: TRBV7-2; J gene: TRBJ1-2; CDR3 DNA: TGTGCCAGCAGCCTCACTACGGGACAGGGCTATGGCTACACCTTC; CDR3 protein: CASSLTTGQGYGYTF
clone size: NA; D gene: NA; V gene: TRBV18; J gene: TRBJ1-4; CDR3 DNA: TGTGCCAGCTCACCGGAGGCCTTCGCCGGGGAAAAACTGTTTTTT; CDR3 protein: CASSPEAFAGEKLFF
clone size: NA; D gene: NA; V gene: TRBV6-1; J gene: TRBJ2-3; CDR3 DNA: TGTGCCAGCAGTGAACCTTACGGAGCAGATACGCAGTATTTT; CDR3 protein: CASSEPYGADTQYF
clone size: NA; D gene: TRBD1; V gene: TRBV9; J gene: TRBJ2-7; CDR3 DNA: TGTGCCAGCAGTCCGGGACAGGTGGAGCTTCTACGGGAGCAGTACTTC; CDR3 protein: CASSPGQVELLREQYF
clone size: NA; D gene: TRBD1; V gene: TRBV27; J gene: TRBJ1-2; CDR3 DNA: TGTGCCAGCAGTTTGGGACAGGGGGGATGGGGCTACACCTTC; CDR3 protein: CASSLGQGGWGYTF
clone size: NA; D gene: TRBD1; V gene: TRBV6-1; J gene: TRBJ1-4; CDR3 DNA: TGTGCCAGCAGTGAGGGACAGGGGGAGGAAAAACTGTTTTTT; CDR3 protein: CASSEGQGEEKLFF
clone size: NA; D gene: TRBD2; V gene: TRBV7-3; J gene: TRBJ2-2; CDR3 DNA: TGTGCCAGCAGCTTACTCGTACTAGCGGGCTCCCCCGGGGAGCTGTTTTTT; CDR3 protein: CASSLLVLAGSPGELFF
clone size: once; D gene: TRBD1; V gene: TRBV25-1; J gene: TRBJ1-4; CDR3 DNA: TGTGCCAGCAGTAAACCGGGACAGTCGGATGAAAAACTGTTTTTT; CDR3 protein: CASSKPGQSDEKLFF
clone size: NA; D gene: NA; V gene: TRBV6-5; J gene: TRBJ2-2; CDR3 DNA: TGTGCCAGCATTTTCCCTCGGGGCGGGAACGGGGAGCTGTTTTTT; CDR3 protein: CASIFPRGGNGELFF
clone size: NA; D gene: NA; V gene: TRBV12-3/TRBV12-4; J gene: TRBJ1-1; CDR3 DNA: TGTGCCAGCCGCCGCGACTTGAACACTGAAGCTTTCTTT; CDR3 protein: CASRRDLNTEAFF
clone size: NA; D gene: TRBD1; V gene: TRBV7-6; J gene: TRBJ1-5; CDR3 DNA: TGTGCCAGCAGCCCCCAGCCGACAGGGGCATGGAATCAGCCCCAGCATTTT; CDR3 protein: CASSPQPTGAWNQPQHF
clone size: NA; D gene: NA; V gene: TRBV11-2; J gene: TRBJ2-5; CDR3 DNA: TGTGCCAGCAGCGGCCTTGAGGTCCAGTACTTC; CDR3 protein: CASSGLEVQYF
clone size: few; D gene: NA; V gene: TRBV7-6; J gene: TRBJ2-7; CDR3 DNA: TGTGCCAGCAGCTTAGCGCCTTGGGACAATGGGGCCGAGCAGTACTTC; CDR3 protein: CASSLAPWDNGAEQYF
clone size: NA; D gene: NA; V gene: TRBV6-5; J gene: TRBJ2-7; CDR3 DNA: TGTGCCAGCACTCCGACAGGCCGCTCCTACGAGCAGTACTTC; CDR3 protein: CASTPTGRSYEQYF
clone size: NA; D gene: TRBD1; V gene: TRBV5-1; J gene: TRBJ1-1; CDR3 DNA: TGCGCCAGCAGTCAACGGACAGGGATCACTGAAGCTTTCTTT; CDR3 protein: CASSQRTGITEAFF
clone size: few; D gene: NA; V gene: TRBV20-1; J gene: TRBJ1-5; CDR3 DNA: TGCAGTGCTAGTAGTGGGACAAACAATCAGCCCCAGCATTTT; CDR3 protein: CSASSGTNNQPQHF
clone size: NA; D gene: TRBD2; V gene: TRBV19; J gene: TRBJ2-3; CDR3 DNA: TGTGCCAGTAGTATAGGCTTTCTGGGAAGTCCGGAGCGGGACCTCACAGATACGCAGTATTTT; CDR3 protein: CASSIGFLGSPERDLTDTQYF
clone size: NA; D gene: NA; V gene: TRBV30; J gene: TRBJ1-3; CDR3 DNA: TGTGCCTTTGAACAGGGATCCGGAAACACCATATATTTT; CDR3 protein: CAFEQGSGNTIYF
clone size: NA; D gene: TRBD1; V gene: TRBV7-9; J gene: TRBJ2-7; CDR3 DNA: TGTGCCAGCAGCGAACCGACAGGGATCCACGAGCAGTACTTC; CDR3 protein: CASSEPTGIHEQYF
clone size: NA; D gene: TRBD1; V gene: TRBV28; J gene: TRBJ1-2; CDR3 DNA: TGTGCCAGCACTTTGGGACAGGGCCGATATGGCTACACCTTC; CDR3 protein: CASTLGQGRYGYTF
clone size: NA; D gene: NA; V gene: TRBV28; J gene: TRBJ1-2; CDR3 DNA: TGTGCCAGCCGGACTGATGGCTACACCTTC; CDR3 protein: CASRTDGYTF
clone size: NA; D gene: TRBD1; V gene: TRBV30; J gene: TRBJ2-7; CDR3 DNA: TGTGCCTGGCGTGACAGGGGTTACTACGAGCAGTACTTC; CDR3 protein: CAWRDRGYYEQYF
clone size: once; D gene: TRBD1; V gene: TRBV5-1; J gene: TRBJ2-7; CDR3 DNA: TGCGCCAGCAGCTGGGACGGGACAGGAGACTACGAGCAGTACTTC; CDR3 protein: CASSWDGTGDYEQYF
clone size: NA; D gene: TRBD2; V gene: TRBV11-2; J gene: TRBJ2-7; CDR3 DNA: TGTGCCAGCAGCTTAGGGACTAGCGGGGACTACGAGCAGTACTTC; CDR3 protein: CASSLGTSGDYEQYF
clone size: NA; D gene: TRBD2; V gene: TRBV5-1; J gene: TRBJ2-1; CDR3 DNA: TGCGCCAGCAGTCTCACGGGACTAAACAATGAGCAGTTCTTC; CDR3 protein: CASSLTGLNNEQFF
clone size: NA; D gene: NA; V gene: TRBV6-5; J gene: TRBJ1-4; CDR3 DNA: TGTGCCAGCACTCGGGGGAATGAAAAACTGTTTTTT; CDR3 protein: CASTRGNEKLFF
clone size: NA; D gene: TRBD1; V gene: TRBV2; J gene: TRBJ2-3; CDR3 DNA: TGTGCCAGCCCTCTAGACAGGGGTGTAGACACAGATACGCAGTATTTT; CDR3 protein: CASPLDRGVDTDTQYF
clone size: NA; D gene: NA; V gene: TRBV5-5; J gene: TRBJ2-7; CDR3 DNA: TGTGCCAGCAGCTTGTTATCCCGGGAACCCTACGAGCAGTACTTC; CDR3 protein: CASSLLSREPYEQYF
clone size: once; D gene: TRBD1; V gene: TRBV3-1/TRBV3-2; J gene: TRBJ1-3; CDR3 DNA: TGTGCCAGCAGCCAAGGTGGGACAGGGGGCCGAAACACCATATATTTT; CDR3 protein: CASSQGGTGGRNTIYF